This T cell receptor (beta chain) originates from a study of T cell responses to AZD1222 COVID-19 vaccine. The data were produced by immunoSEQ multiplex PCR, yet TCRdb's version contains in-frame clones alone and is incomplete. The profile shows 140,000 to 150,000 clones, 80% to 95% of them singletons. Study-wide points: It was only after the peak T cell response that any repertoires were sampled. Once two AZD1222 doses were given, Spike-specific TCR breadth and depth went up. Baseline seropositives among AZD1222 recipients totaled only five to seven.

This clone was seen only once. Its antigen is unidentified. Trimming cost V 4 bases and J 8 bases, with 15 bases left between them. Germline CDR1 is SGHRS and CDR2 is YFSETQ. This CDR3 has 13 amino acids. The source was peripheral blood, collected on day 0 of AZD1222 vaccination. The rearrangement uses TRBV5-1 and TRBJ1-2, with D tentatively TRBD1 (5 bases). This clonotype was obtained from an adult in good health. CDR3 coding DNA: TGCGCCAGCAGCCCGGGACCCGAGGGCGGCTACACCTTC. It translates to CASSPGPEGGYTF.